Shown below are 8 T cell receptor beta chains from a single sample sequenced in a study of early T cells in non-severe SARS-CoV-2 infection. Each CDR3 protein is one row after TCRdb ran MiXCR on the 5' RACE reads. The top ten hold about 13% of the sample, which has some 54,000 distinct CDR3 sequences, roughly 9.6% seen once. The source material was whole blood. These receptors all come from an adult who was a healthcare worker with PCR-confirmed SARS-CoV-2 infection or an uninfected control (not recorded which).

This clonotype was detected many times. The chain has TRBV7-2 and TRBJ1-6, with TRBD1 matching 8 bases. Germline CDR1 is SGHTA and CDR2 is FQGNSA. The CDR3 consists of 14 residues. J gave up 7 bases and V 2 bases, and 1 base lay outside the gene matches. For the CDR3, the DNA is TGTGCCAGCAGCTTACAGGGGGCCAATTCACCCCTCCACTTT. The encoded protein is CASSLQGANSPLHF. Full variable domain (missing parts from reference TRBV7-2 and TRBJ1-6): GAGVSQSPSNKVTEKGKDVELRCDPISGHTALYWYRQSLGQGLEFLIYFQGNSAPDKSGLPSDRFSAERTGGSVSTLTIQRTQQEDSAVYLCASSLQGANSPLHFGNGTRLTVT.

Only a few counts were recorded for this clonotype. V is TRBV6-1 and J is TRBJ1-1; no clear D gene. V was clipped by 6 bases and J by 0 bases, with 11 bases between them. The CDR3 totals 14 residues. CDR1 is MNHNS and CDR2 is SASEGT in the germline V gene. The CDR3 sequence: CASRDGLLNTEAFF. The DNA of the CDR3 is TGTGCCAGCAGAGATGGGCTGCTGAACACTGAAGCTTTCTTT.

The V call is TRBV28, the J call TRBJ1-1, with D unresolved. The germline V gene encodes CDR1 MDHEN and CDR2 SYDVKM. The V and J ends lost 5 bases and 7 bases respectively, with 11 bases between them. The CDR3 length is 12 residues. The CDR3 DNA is TGTGCCAGCAGTCCGCCACAGCTTGAAGCTTTCTTT. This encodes CASSPPQLEAFF.

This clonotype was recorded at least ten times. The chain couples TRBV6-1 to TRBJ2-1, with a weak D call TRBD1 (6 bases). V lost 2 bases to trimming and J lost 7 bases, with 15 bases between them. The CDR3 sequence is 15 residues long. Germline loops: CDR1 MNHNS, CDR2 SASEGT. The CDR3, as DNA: TGTGCCAGCAGTGAATGGGCAGGGGTTGTGAATGAGCAGTTCTTC. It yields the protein CASSEWAGVVNEQFF.

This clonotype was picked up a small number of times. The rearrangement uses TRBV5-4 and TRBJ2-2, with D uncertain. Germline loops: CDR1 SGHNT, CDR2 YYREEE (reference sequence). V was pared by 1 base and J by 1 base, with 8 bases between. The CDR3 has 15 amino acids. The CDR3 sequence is CASSLRLRNTGELFF. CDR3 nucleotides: TGTGCCAGCAGCTTGAGGCTCAGGAACACCGGGGAGCTGTTTTTT.

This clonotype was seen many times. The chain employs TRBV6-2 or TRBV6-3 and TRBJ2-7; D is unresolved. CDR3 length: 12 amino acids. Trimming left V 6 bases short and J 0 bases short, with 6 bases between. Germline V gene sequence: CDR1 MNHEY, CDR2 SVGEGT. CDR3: CASRMDSYEQYF. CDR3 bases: TGTGCCAGCAGAATGGACTCCTACGAGCAGTACTTC.

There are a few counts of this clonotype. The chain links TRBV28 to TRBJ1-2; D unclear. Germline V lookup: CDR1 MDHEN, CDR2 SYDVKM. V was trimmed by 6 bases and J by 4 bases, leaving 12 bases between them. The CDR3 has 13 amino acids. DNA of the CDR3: TGTGCCAGCAGCTCGGGTTTATTCTATGGCTACACCTTC. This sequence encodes CASSSGLFYGYTF.

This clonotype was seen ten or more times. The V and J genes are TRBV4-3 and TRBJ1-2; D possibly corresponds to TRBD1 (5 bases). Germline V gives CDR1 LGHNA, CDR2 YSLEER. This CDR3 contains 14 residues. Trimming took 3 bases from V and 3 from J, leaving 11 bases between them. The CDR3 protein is CASSQGQNYYGYTF. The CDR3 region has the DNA TGCGCCAGCAGCCAGGGGCAGAACTACTATGGCTACACCTTC.